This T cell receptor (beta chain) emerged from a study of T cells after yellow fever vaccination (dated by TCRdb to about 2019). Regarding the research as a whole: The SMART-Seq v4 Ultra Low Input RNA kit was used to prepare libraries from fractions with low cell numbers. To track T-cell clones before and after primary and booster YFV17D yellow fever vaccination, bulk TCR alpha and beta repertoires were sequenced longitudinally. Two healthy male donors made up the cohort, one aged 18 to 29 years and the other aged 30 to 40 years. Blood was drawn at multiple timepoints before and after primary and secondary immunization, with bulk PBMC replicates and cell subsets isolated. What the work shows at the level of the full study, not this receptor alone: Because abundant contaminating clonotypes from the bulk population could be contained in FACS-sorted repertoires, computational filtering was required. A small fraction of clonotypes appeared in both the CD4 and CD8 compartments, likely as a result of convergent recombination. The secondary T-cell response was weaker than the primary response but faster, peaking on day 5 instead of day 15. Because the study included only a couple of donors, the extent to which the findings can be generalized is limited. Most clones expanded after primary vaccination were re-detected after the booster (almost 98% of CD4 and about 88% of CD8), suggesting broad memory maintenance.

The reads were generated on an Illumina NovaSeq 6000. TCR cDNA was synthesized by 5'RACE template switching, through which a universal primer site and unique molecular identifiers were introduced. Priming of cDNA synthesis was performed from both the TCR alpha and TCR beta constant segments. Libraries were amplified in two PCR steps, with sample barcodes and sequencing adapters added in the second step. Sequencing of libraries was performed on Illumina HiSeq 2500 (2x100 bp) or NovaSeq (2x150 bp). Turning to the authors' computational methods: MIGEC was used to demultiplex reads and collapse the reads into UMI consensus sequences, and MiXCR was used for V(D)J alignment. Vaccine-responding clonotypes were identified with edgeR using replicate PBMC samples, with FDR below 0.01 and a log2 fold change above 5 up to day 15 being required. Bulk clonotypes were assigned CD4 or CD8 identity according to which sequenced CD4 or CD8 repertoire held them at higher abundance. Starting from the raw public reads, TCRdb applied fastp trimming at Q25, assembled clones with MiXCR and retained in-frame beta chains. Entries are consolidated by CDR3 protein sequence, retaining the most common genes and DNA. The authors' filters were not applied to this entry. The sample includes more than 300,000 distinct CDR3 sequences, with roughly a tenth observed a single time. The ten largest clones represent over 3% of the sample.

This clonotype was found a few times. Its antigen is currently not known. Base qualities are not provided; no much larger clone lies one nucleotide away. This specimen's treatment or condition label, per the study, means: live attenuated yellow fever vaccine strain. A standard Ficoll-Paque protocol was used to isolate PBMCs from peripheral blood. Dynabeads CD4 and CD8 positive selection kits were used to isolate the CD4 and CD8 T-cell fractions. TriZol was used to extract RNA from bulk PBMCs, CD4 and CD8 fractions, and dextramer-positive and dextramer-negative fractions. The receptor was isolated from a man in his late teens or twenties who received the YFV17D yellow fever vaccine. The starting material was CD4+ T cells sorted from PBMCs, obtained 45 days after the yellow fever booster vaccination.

This receptor has the CDR3 CASSYYSTGTPGNTIYF. The bases read TGTGCCAGCAGTTACTACTCGACCGGGACACCTGGAAACACCATATATTTT. The rearranged segments are TRBV6-5 and TRBJ1-3; possibly the D gene is TRBD1, per 6 matching bases. CDR1 and CDR2 (MNHEY, SVGAGI) derive from the germline V gene. The CDR3 goes from the cysteine to the phenylalanine over 17 residues. CDR3 DNA only is kept here, 51 bases in frame from base 1. V is pared back by 1 base and J by 2 bases, with 15 bases lying between the germline termini.